This T cell receptor (beta chain) was captured in a study of T-cell memory formation after mild COVID-19. Turning to the study itself: Largely, TCR clusters stayed within a single donor.

It was 5'RACE with constant-segment primers that produced the TCR alpha and TCR beta cDNA libraries, which carried sample barcodes and UMIs. A single record per CDR3 protein comes from TCRdb applying MiXCR to the 5' RACE reads. Found here are approximately 60,000 distinct CDR3 sequences, approximately 9% of them singletons; the top ten hold about 1.1%. V shed 3 bases and J shed 7 bases, with 21 bases lying between them. The germline V gene encodes CDR1 MGHDK and CDR2 SYGVNS. CDR3 size: 16 residues. Study-wide results and limits: CM and EM subsets held most contracting CD4+ clones; EMRA held CD8+ ones. The pre-infection memory compartment contained some responding clones, suggesting cross-reactive memory joined.

As regards this clonotype: Its antigen is as yet unknown.

Sequenced: PBMCs or a T cell subset sorted from them (not recorded which). The chain combines TRBV25-1 with TRBJ2-5; D unresolved. The TCR sequence derives from a man between 18 and 35 years old who had mild COVID-19 (a few samples of this study predate the infection). Cell type and time point are not known. The CDR3 here is CASSESIVSNIGTQYF. Written as DNA, the CDR3 is TGTGCCAGCAGTGAGTCGATTGTGTCCAATATAGGGACCCAGTACTTC.